What follows are 14 T cell receptor beta chains derived from one specimen sequenced in a study of OX40 agonist ivuxolimab in advanced cancers. The assay was immunoSEQ multiplex PCR, and TCRdb's table has in-frame clones only and misses some. The table includes tens of thousands of clones, 88% detected once. The sample consisted of CD4+ or CD8+ T cells sorted from blood, taken in a trial of the OX40 agonist ivuxolimab. The source is an adult with an advanced solid tumor such as melanoma, head and neck, liver or kidney cancer.

The chain is built from TRBV7-2 and TRBJ2-1; D is possibly TRBD1 (6 bases). Germline V gene data show CDR1 as SGHTA and CDR2 as FQGNSA. Trimming stripped 2 bases from V and 4 bases from J, with 12 bases between. The CDR3 runs to 15 residues. The CDR3 nucleotides are TGTGCCAGCAGCTTAACAGGGTTACCGTACAATGAGCAGTTCTTC. Its translation is CASSLTGLPYNEQFF.

The genes are TRBV9 and TRBJ1-1, with no clear D. Germline-derived CDR1 and CDR2 are SGDLS and YYNGEE. V lost 4 bases and J 0 bases, leaving 7 bases between the germline ends. The CDR3 is made up of 13 amino acids. The CDR3 nucleotides read TGTGCCAGCAGCTTAGCGGTGAACACTGAAGCTTTCTTT. It translates to CASSLAVNTEAFF. Variable domain in full (rest from reference TRBV9 and TRBJ1-1): DSGVTQTPKHLITATGQRVTLRCSPRSGDLSVYWYQQSLDQGLQFLIQYYNGEERAKGNILERFSAQQFPDLHSELNLSSLELGDSALYFCASSLAVNTEAFFGQGTRLTVV.

This clone was seen only once. The rearrangement links TRBV6-1 to TRBJ2-5; D uncertain. CDR1 and CDR2 from the germline V gene are MNHNS and SASEGT. This CDR3 is built from 15 residues. V lost 5 bases to trimming and J lost 1 base, with 14 bases between them. Written as DNA, the CDR3 is TGTGCCAGCAGTCTTTTTTCCCCGGCCCAAGAGACCCAGTACTTC. Its protein is CASSLFSPAQETQYF.

On this clone itself: One junction end does not reproduce the germline sequence, and a read error may be involved. This chain joins TRBV28 and TRBJ1-1; a possible D gene is TRBD1 (5 bases). Germline assignment: CDR1 MDHEN and CDR2 SYDVKM. This CDR3 contains 14 residues. The CDR3 sequence is CASSFPGKWTEAFF. The CDR3 region has the DNA TGTGCCAGTAGTTTCCCAGGGAAGTGGACTGAAGCTTTCTTT.

The genes are TRBV7-9 and TRBJ2-6, with no clear D. Germline V gene lookup returns CDR1 SEHNR and CDR2 FQNEAQ (reference sequence). This CDR3 region has 14 residues. Trimming left V 4 bases short and J 4 bases short, with 8 bases between. The CDR3 nucleotides are TGTGCCAGCAGCTCGGGTAGGGGGGCCAACGTCCTGACTTTC. This codes for CASSSGRGANVLTF.

This clone was counted between two and nine times. The chain combines TRBV6-1 with TRBJ2-7; tentative D call: TRBD1 (6 bases). Germline CDR1 MNHNS, CDR2 SASEGT. This CDR3 contains 14 residues. Deletions cut 4 bases from V and 6 bases from J, with 16 bases between. The chain's CDR3 is CASSARTVSGEQYF. The CDR3 DNA reads TGTGCCAGCAGTGCACGGACAGTTAGTGGCGAGCAGTACTTC.

This chain uses TRBV11-2 with TRBJ2-3; TRBD1 is a possible D gene (5 bases). Looked up from germline, CDR1 is SGHAT and CDR2 is FQNNGV. The CDR3 length is 16 residues. Trimming removed 5 bases from V and 3 bases from J, with 18 bases in between. CDR3 sequence (DNA): TGTGCCAGCAGCCAAGGGGCTAACCATGTAACAGATACGCAGTATTTT. Translating gives CASSQGANHVTDTQYF. The full variable domain, completed using reference TRBV11-2 and TRBJ2-3, is EAGVAQSPRYKIIEKRQSVAFWCNPISGHATLYWYQQILGQGPKLLIQFQNNGVVDDSQLPKDRFSAERLKGVDSTLKIQPAKLEDSAVYLCASSQGANHVTDTQYFGPGTRLTVL.

V usage is TRBV7-2 and J usage is TRBJ2-5; possible D gene TRBD2, 6 bases. Germline assignment: CDR1 SGHTA and CDR2 FQGNSA. This CDR3 is 13 amino acids long. V lost 3 bases, J lost 5 bases, and 10 bases lay in between. In DNA form, the CDR3 reads TGTGCCAGCAGCTTCGGGAGACGGGAGACCCAGTACTTC. This codes for CASSFGRRETQYF.

The rearrangement links TRBV7-3 to TRBJ2-1, with D unresolved. The CDR3 sequence is 13 residues long. Germline lookup yields CDR1 SGHTA and CDR2 FQGTGA. Trimming stripped 1 base from V and 5 bases from J, with 6 bases between. CDR3 DNA sequence: TGTGCCAGCAGCTTAAGACACGACAATGAGCAGTTCTTC. Translation: CASSLRHDNEQFF.

V usage is TRBV18 and J usage is TRBJ2-7, with D tentatively TRBD1 (6 bases). The CDR3 runs 13 residues. Between the trimmed V and J ends, which lost 0 bases and 6 bases, there was a span of 9 bases. The germline V gene encodes CDR1 KGHSH and CDR2 LQKENI. CDR3 DNA sequence: TGTGCCAGCTCACCACCTCCCAGGGGCGAGCAGTACTTC. As protein: CASSPPPRGEQYF. Full variable domain (missing parts from reference TRBV18 and TRBJ2-7): NAGVMQNPRHLVRRRGQEARLRCSPMKGHSHVYWYRQLPEEGLKFMVYLQKENIIDESGMPKERFSAEFPKEGPSILRIQQVVRGDSAAYFCASSPPPRGEQYFGPGTRLTVT.

This sequence joins TRBV28 and TRBJ1-4; maybe TRBD1 (5 bases). Trimming left V 7 bases short and J 8 bases short, with 17 bases between. The CDR3 runs 14 residues. The germline gives CDR1 MDHEN, CDR2 SYDVKM. In DNA form, the CDR3 reads TGTGCCAGCACCCGAAGAGGGGAAGGGGAAAAACTGTTTTTT. Protein product: CASTRRGEGEKLFF.

The chain joins TRBV5-1 to TRBJ2-5; 9 nucleotides line up with TRBD1. The trim removed 3 bases at V and 5 bases at J, leaving 8 bases unmatched. There are 15 residues in the CDR3. CDR1 is SGHRS and CDR2 is YFSETQ in the germline V gene. The CDR3 sequence: CASSWGDRASETQYF. The CDR3 DNA reads TGCGCCAGCAGCTGGGGGGACAGGGCTTCGGAGACCCAGTACTTC.

V and J are TRBV2 and TRBJ2-3; tentatively, D is TRBD2 (5 bases). The germline V and J ends were trimmed by 4 bases and 6 bases, with 14 bases remaining between them. The CDR3 is 14 amino acids. Germline V lookup: CDR1 SNHLY, CDR2 FYNNEI. The CDR3 spells CASSGRVEADTQYF. The CDR3 nucleotides are TGTGCCAGCAGTGGCCGGGTGGAGGCCGATACGCAGTATTTT.

This clone has more than one count but fewer than ten. The V gene is TRBV7-2, the J gene TRBJ2-7; the match to TRBD2 covers 9 bases. The germline gives CDR1 SGHTA, CDR2 FQGNSA. This CDR3 has 14 residues. V lost 3 bases and J lost 6; bases outside the gene matches: 6. CDR3 loop: CASSFSGSQGEQYF. CDR3 nucleotides: TGTGCCAGCAGCTTTAGCGGGAGTCAGGGCGAGCAGTACTTC.